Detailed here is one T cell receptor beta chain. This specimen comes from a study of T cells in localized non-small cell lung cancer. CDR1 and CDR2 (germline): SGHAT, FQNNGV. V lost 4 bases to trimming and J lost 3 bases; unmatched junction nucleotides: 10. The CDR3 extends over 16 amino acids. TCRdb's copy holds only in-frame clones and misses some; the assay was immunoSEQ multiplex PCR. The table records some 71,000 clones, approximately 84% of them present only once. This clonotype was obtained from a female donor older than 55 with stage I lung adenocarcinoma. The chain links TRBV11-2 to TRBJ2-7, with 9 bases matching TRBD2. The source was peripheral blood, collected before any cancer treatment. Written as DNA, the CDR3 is TGTGCCAGCAGCTCCAACCCGACTAGCGGAGGCTACGAGCAGTACTTC. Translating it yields CASSSNPTSGGYEQYF.